A selection of T cell receptor beta chains follows, all from one sample in a study of blood T cell repertoires in COVID-19. The assay was immunoSEQ multiplex PCR, and TCRdb's table has in-frame clones only and misses some. The sample has about 210,000 clones, 84% seen once. The sequenced sample consisted of peripheral blood. The receptors shown here come from a woman in her forties or fifties with active or convalescent COVID-19. Both conserved end residues are part of each CDR3. D genes are given only for firm matches. Not every row has a clone size; where given, it reads once, few, many or a size class.

v_gene: TRBV9; j_gene: TRBJ2-3; abundance: .; d_gene: .; CDR3aa: CASSVGGADTQYF; CDR3nt: TGTGCCAGCAGCGTAGGAGGCGCGGATACGCAGTATTTT
v_gene: TRBV5-4; j_gene: TRBJ2-7; abundance: .; d_gene: .; CDR3aa: CASSFGTTYEQYF; CDR3nt: TGTGCCAGCAGCTTTGGCACCACCTACGAGCAGTACTTC
v_gene: TRBV7-8; j_gene: TRBJ1-2; abundance: .; d_gene: TRBD1; CDR3aa: CASSTGVGYGYTF; CDR3nt: TGTGCCAGCAGCACAGGGGTCGGATATGGCTACACCTTC
v_gene: TRBV2; j_gene: TRBJ2-7; abundance: .; d_gene: .; CDR3aa: CASRKDNKSSYEQYF; CDR3nt: TGTGCCAGCAGGAAGGACAATAAGAGCTCCTACGAGCAGTACTTC
v_gene: TRBV6-5; j_gene: TRBJ1-5; abundance: .; d_gene: .; CDR3aa: CASKDSNNQPQHF; CDR3nt: TGTGCCAGCAAGGACAGCAACAATCAGCCCCAGCATTTT
v_gene: TRBV15; j_gene: TRBJ1-1; abundance: .; d_gene: .; CDR3aa: CATSSGGQNTEAFF; CDR3nt: TGTGCCACCAGCAGCGGTGGTCAGAACACTGAAGCTTTCTTT
v_gene: TRBV28; j_gene: TRBJ1-2; abundance: .; d_gene: .; CDR3aa: CASSLYRAGYTF; CDR3nt: TGTGCCAGCAGTTTATACAGGGCTGGCTACACCTTC
v_gene: TRBV2; j_gene: TRBJ2-1; abundance: .; d_gene: .; CDR3aa: CASSEAGVGEQFF; CDR3nt: TGTGCCAGCAGTGAAGCAGGGGTCGGTGAGCAGTTCTTC
v_gene: TRBV6-4; j_gene: TRBJ2-7; abundance: .; d_gene: TRBD1; CDR3aa: CASSLRDRRISSYEQYF; CDR3nt: TGTGCCAGCAGTCTCCGGGACAGGAGAATAAGCTCCTACGAGCAGTACTTC
v_gene: TRBV6-5; j_gene: TRBJ1-1; abundance: .; d_gene: .; CDR3aa: CASRYTGPMNTEAFF; CDR3nt: TGTGCCAGCAGGTATACAGGGCCGATGAACACTGAAGCTTTCTTT
v_gene: TRBV7-9; j_gene: TRBJ1-2; abundance: .; d_gene: .; CDR3aa: CASSLGVGGDGYTF; CDR3nt: TGTGCCAGCAGCTTAGGGGTTGGGGGCGATGGCTACACCTTC
v_gene: TRBV5-1; j_gene: TRBJ1-4; abundance: .; d_gene: .; CDR3aa: CASSPIYSLGGEKLFF; CDR3nt: TGCGCCAGCAGCCCCATCTATAGTTTAGGGGGTGAAAAACTGTTTTTT
v_gene: TRBV5-1; j_gene: TRBJ2-1; abundance: .; d_gene: TRBD2; CDR3aa: CASSLSSSGWEQFF; CDR3nt: TGCGCCAGCAGCTTGAGCTCTAGCGGGTGGGAGCAGTTCTTC
v_gene: TRBV5-6; j_gene: TRBJ1-4; abundance: .; d_gene: TRBD1; CDR3aa: CASSLMGQGSEKLFF; CDR3nt: TGTGCCAGCAGCTTAATGGGACAGGGTTCCGAAAAACTGTTTTTT
v_gene: TRBV11-2; j_gene: TRBJ2-3; abundance: .; d_gene: .; CDR3aa: CASTSGTDTQYF; CDR3nt: TGTGCCAGCACCAGCGGCACAGATACGCAGTATTTT
v_gene: TRBV24-1; j_gene: TRBJ2-5; abundance: .; d_gene: TRBD2; CDR3aa: CATGSGARETQYF; CDR3nt: TGTGCCACCGGTAGCGGGGCCAGGGAGACCCAGTACTTC
v_gene: TRBV3-1/TRBV3-2; j_gene: TRBJ2-3; abundance: few; d_gene: .; CDR3aa: CASSQTASSTDTQYF; CDR3nt: TGTGCCAGCAGCCAGACAGCTTCCAGCACAGATACGCAGTATTTT
v_gene: TRBV11-2; j_gene: TRBJ2-5; abundance: .; d_gene: TRBD1; CDR3aa: CASSPDGQGRETQYF; CDR3nt: TGTGCCAGCAGCCCCGATGGACAGGGGCGGGAGACCCAGTACTTC